The 27 T cell receptor beta chains below were found in one sample sequenced in a study of post-analysis software for immune sequencing data. General observations from the study: Controls had lower frequencies than patients of about five TRBV segments, which included TRBV5-6, TRBV5-1 and TRBV20-1.

Incorporated into the TCR beta cDNA libraries were unique molecular identifiers, which served to reduce PCR and sequencing biases. TCRdb reprocessed the PCR reads via MiXCR and lists one record per CDR3 protein. This table has about 430,000 distinct CDR3 sequences, about 39% appearing once. Their specific antigens are unknown. The sample consisted of blood. The source is a girl aged 2 to 10 with multiple sclerosis.

As for this clonotype: An end of the junction does not agree with germline; a read error may underlie this. V usage is TRBV5-6 and J usage is TRBJ2-7; D is undetermined. CDR3 length: 12 amino acids. Germline lookup yields CDR1 SGHDT and CDR2 YYEEEE. DNA of the CDR3: TGTGCCAGCACCTTGGGCAGCTACGAGCAGTACTTC. This sequence encodes CASTLGSYEQYF.

This chain connects TRBV20-1 to TRBJ2-6; D remains ambiguous. V gave up 4 bases and J gave up 2 bases, with 21 bases separating them. The CDR3 sequence is 18 residues long. Germline V gives CDR1 DFQATT, CDR2 SNEGSKA (reference sequence). CDR3 residues: CSANGVPTEKPGANVLTF. For the CDR3, the DNA is TGCAGTGCTAACGGCGTGCCAACAGAAAAACCTGGGGCCAACGTCCTGACTTTC.

In this sample, this clonotype turned up a few times. This chain uses TRBV7-2 with TRBJ2-3; 7 nucleotides line up with TRBD1. Germline loops: CDR1 SGHTA, CDR2 FQGNSA. This CDR3 contains 14 residues. The V segment lost 5 bases and the J segment 3 bases; nucleotides outside the gene matches: 5. CDR3 nucleotides: TGTGCCAGCAGCACCGGGACAGATACAGATACGCAGTATTTT. Translating gives CASSTGTDTDTQYF. Together with reference TRBV7-2 and TRBJ2-3, the CDR3 gives the full variable domain: GAGVSQSPSNKVTEKGKDVELRCDPISGHTALYWYRQSLGQGLEFLIYFQGNSAPDKSGLPSDRFSAERTGGSVSTLTIQRTQQEDSAVYLCASSTGTDTDTQYFGPGTRLTVL.

This clonotype was counted a few times. CDR3 loop: CASTMVDEQFF. Here the CDR3 DNA reads TGTGCCAGCACGATGGTGGATGAGCAGTTCTTC. V is TRBV28 and J is TRBJ2-1; D not resolved. Germline-derived CDR1 and CDR2 are MDHEN and SYDVKM. The CDR3 spans 11 residues. The V and J ends lost 7 bases and 8 bases respectively, with 9 bases between them. Full variable domain (outside the CDR3, taken from reference TRBV28 and TRBJ2-1): DVKVTQSSRYLVKRTGEKVFLECVQDMDHENMFWYRQDPGLGLRLIYFSYDVKMKEKGDIPEGYSVSREKKERFSLILESASTNQTSMYLCASTMVDEQFFGPGTRLTVL.

Concerning this clonotype: Since the CDR3 does not end with the conserved phenylalanine or tryptophan, this likely comes from a read error. V usage is TRBV12-3 or TRBV12-4 and J usage is TRBJ2-7; maybe TRBD1 (6 bases). The CDR3 length is 15 residues. Trimming left V 5 bases short and J 2 bases short, with 16 bases between. The CDR3 bases are TGTGCCAGCAGTCGGGACAACCCTAGTACCTACGAGCAGTACTGC. Amino acid sequence: CASSRDNPSTYEQYC.

This clonotype appeared a few times. V is TRBV30 and J is TRBJ2-1; 8 positions agree with TRBD2. Germline CDR1 and CDR2: GTSNPN and SVGIG (reference sequence). The CDR3 contains 13 residues. Trimming removed 6 bases from V and 6 bases from J; junction bases left unmatched: 7. The CDR3 nucleotides read TGTGCCTGCCGTATAGCGGGGAGCAATGAGCAGTTCTTC. Its translation: CACRIAGSNEQFF.

This clonotype came up a few times. In DNA form, the CDR3 reads TGTGCCACCACAACCCAGGGGGTTTCAGGGGCCAACGTCCTGACTTTC. It specifies CATTTQGVSGANVLTF. The V call is TRBV15, the J call TRBJ2-6; 7 bases fit TRBD1. Germline V gene data show CDR1 as LNHNV and CDR2 as YYDKDF (reference sequence). The CDR3 spans 16 residues. The V gene end was trimmed by 7 bases and the J gene end by 4 bases; junction bases not matched to a gene: 10.

This clonotype was seen a handful of times. The chain carries TRBV5-1 and TRBJ2-1; 7 bases fit TRBD2. The CDR3 contains 19 residues. Trimming at V came to 3 bases and at J to 2 bases, leaving 17 bases not matched to a gene. The germline V gene has CDR1 SGHRS and CDR2 YFSETQ. The CDR3 region is CASSSVLAMDGHPYNEQFF. For the CDR3, the DNA is TGCGCCAGCAGCTCCGTACTAGCGATGGATGGCCACCCCTACAATGAGCAGTTCTTC.

This clonotype was seen more than once but under ten times. V usage is TRBV4-1 and J usage is TRBJ2-6; 7 nucleotides match TRBD1. Trimming took 0 bases from V and 0 from J; bases not matched to a gene: 2. The CDR3 covers 17 residues. Germline V gives CDR1 MGHRA, CDR2 YSYEKL. In DNA, the CDR3 is TGCGCCAGCAGCCAAGATGGGACAGTCTCTGGGGCCAACGTCCTGACTTTC. Its translation: CASSQDGTVSGANVLTF.

V usage is TRBV28 and J usage is TRBJ2-7; D might be TRBD2 (6 bases). Germline loops: CDR1 MDHEN, CDR2 SYDVKM. The CDR3 consists of 14 residues. The V and J ends lost 5 bases and 3 bases respectively, with 14 bases between them. CDR3 amino acids: CASSISGFNYEQYF. The CDR3 bases are TGTGCCAGCAGTATTAGCGGCTTTAACTACGAGCAGTACTTC.

The V gene is TRBV12-5, the J gene TRBJ2-5, with unresolved D. This CDR3 region has 13 residues. CDR1 is LGHNT and CDR2 is FRNRAP in the germline V gene. V lost 7 bases to trimming and J lost 1 base, with 10 bases between them. DNA of the CDR3: TGTGCTAGTGCCCAGGTTTCCCAAGAGACCCAGTACTTC. The encoded protein is CASAQVSQETQYF.

This chain joins TRBV18 and TRBJ2-7; 7 bases match TRBD1. Trimming at V came to 4 bases and at J to 3 bases, leaving 9 bases not matched to a gene. Germline assignment: CDR1 KGHSH and CDR2 LQKENI. The CDR3 covers 15 residues. The DNA for the CDR3 is TGTGCCAGCTCACATGACAGGGATAGCCTCTACGAGCAGTACTTC. Protein: CASSHDRDSLYEQYF.

The genes are TRBV5-1 and TRBJ2-3; D call uncertain. From germline, CDR1 is SGHRS and CDR2 YFSETQ. This CDR3 is built from 15 residues. Between the trimmed V and J ends, which lost 0 bases and 0 bases, there was a span of 8 bases. The CDR3 DNA follows: TGCGCCAGCAGCTTGGAGGACCCGAGCACAGATACGCAGTATTTT. Protein sequence: CASSLEDPSTDTQYF.

The chain is built from TRBV20-1 and TRBJ1-2; perhaps TRBD1 as D (5 bases). Trimming left V 6 bases short and J 2 bases short, with 16 bases between. CDR1 and CDR2 (germline): DFQATT, SNEGSKA (reference sequence). The CDR3 totals 14 residues. In nucleotides, the CDR3 is TGCAGTGCCCGGACGGGCAGGGAGAACTATGGCTACACCTTC. This translates into CSARTGRENYGYTF.

The chain links TRBV10-3 to TRBJ1-1; no clear D. CDR3 size: 15 residues. Trimming took off 0 bases at V and 1 base at J, with 9 bases between the two ends. Germline V gene lookup returns CDR1 ENHRY and CDR2 SYGVKD. This chain's CDR3 is CAISESGSKNTEAFF. The CDR3 bases are TGTGCCATCAGTGAGTCGGGAAGCAAGAACACTGAAGCTTTCTTT.

The rearrangement links TRBV4-1 to TRBJ2-4; 9 bases are a match to TRBD1. The tail of the sequence fits TRBJ2-7 better, so the J call may be wrong. Germline V gives CDR1 MGHRA, CDR2 YSYEKL. The length of the CDR3 is 14 residues. The CDR3 DNA reads TGCGCCAGCAGCCAAGGACAGGGGGGGGGCGAGCAGTACTTC. Its translation is CASSQGQGGGEQYF.

V gene TRBV9 combines with J gene TRBJ2-1, with 11 bases fitting TRBD2. The CDR3 is made up of 16 amino acids. Trimming at V came to 0 bases and at J to 5 bases, leaving 4 bases not matched to a gene. Germline V gene lookup returns CDR1 SGDLS and CDR2 YYNGEE. In DNA form, the CDR3 reads TGTGCCAGCAGCGTAGGTCTAGCGGGAGGTCACAATGAGCAGTTCTTC. This sequence encodes CASSVGLAGGHNEQFF.

V and J are TRBV6-5 and TRBJ2-3; 7 nucleotides match TRBD2. Germline assignment: CDR1 MNHEY and CDR2 SVGAGI. This CDR3 is built from 15 residues. J was trimmed by 4 bases and V by 4 bases; bases with no gene match: 8. CDR3 sequence (DNA): TGTGCCAGCAGTTTTGAGGGACTAAGCGCAGATACGCAGTATTTT. The encoded protein is CASSFEGLSADTQYF.

The V and J genes are TRBV27 and TRBJ2-5; no firm D call. The end of the DNA is better explained by TRBJ2-7, so the J call may be wrong. This CDR3 is built from 13 residues. Germline CDR1 is MNHEY and CDR2 is SMNVEV (reference sequence). CDR3 protein: CASSLSHGYEQYF. The CDR3 nucleotides are TGTGCCAGCAGTCTTTCCCACGGTTACGAGCAGTACTTC.

V gene TRBV30 combines with J gene TRBJ2-5; unclear D gene. V was cut by 0 bases and J by 5 bases, with 4 bases left in between. This CDR3 is built from 11 residues. Germline V CDR1 and CDR2: GTSNPN, SVGIG (reference sequence). The DNA of the CDR3 is TGTGCCTGGAGTGTTCGGGAGACCCAGTACTTC. Translating it yields CAWSVRETQYF.

A word on this clonotype: An end of the junction does not agree with germline; a read error may underlie this. The chain joins TRBV7-2 to TRBJ2-4; either TRBD1 or TRBD2 may supply D (5 bases each). The J call is in doubt because the DNA end fits TRBJ2-7 better. Per germline, CDR1 SGHTA and CDR2 FQGNSA. The CDR3 spans 16 residues. The CDR3 spells CASGLVDGTILGEQYF. CDR3 nucleotide sequence: TGTGCCAGCGGCTTAGTCGATGGGACCATCCTGGGCGAGCAGTACTTC.

This clonotype has only a few counts. This chain uses TRBV10-3 with TRBJ2-7, with 10 bases matching TRBD2. Trimming at V came to 10 bases and at J to 2 bases, leaving 2 bases not matched to a gene. The CDR3 has 12 residues. Germline CDR1 ENHRY, CDR2 SYGVKD. CDR3 loop: CATTSGTYEQYF. The CDR3, as DNA: TGTGCCACAACTAGCGGGACCTACGAGCAGTACTTC.

The chain has TRBV6-5 and TRBJ2-5; no reliable D call. Trimming left V 0 bases short and J 5 bases short, with 13 bases between. Germline V gene lookup returns CDR1 MNHEY and CDR2 SVGAGI. The CDR3 totals 15 residues. The CDR3 nucleotides are TGTGCCAGCAGTTACTCCGGAACCGTGGATGAGACCCAGTACTTC. This translates into CASSYSGTVDETQYF.

This sequence joins TRBV3-1 and TRBJ1-2; TRBD1 might be the D (6 bases). There are 12 residues in the CDR3. Trimming removed 5 bases at V and 7 bases at J, with 11 bases between. The germline CDR1 and CDR2 sequences are LGHDT and YNNKEL (reference sequence). CDR3 residues: CASSWTDGGYTF. In nucleotides, the CDR3 is TGTGCCAGCAGCTGGACAGACGGTGGCTACACCTTC. The full variable domain, in which reference TRBV3-1 and TRBJ1-2 provide the parts outside the CDR3, is DTAVSQTPKYLVTQMGNDKSIKCEQNLGHDTMYWYKQDSKKFLKIMFSYNNKELIINETVPNRFSPKSPDKAHLNLHINSLELGDSAVYFCASSWTDGGYTFGSGTRLTVV.

This clonotype was seen only a few times. CDR3 amino acids: CSSDTGSPNTEAFF. The CDR3 coding sequence is TGCAGTTCAGACACAGGGTCTCCGAACACTGAAGCTTTCTTT. The chain employs TRBV20-1 and TRBJ1-1, with TRBD1 as a possible D gene (6 bases). The germline CDR1 and CDR2 sequences are DFQATT and SNEGSKA (reference sequence). Trimming cost V 8 bases and J 1 base, with 17 bases left between them. The CDR3 is 14 amino acids.

This chain joins TRBV6-6 and TRBJ1-4; 7 bases match TRBD1. J gave up 7 bases and V 5 bases, and 16 bases lay outside the gene matches. The CDR3 runs to 17 residues. Germline loops: CDR1 MNHNY, CDR2 SVGAGI (reference sequence). The CDR3 spells CASSKPTGTELREKLFF. The CDR3 DNA is TGTGCCAGCAGTAAACCGACCGGGACAGAATTGCGTGAAAAACTGTTTTTT.

This clonotype appeared a few times. The V and J genes are TRBV15 and TRBJ2-3; maybe TRBD2 (6 bases). The CDR3 totals 15 residues. Germline CDR1 and CDR2: LNHNV and YYDKDF (reference sequence). Trimming pared 5 bases from V and 2 bases from J, leaving 14 bases between. In DNA, the CDR3 is TGTGCCACCAGCGCGCCTAGCGAGGTCACAGATACGCAGTATTTT. Translating gives CATSAPSEVTDTQYF. Full variable domain (outside the CDR3, taken from reference TRBV15 and TRBJ2-3): DAMVIQNPRYQVTQFGKPVTLSCSQTLNHNVMYWYQQKSSQAPKLLFHYYDKDFNNEADTPDNFQSRRPNTSFCFLDIRSPGLGDTAMYLCATSAPSEVTDTQYFGPGTRLTVL.